This entry features one T cell receptor beta chain sequence. A few counts support this clonotype. Its antigen is currently not known. Within one base of it there is no much larger clone, and no base qualities were kept. As encoded in the germline V gene, CDR1 is ENHRY while CDR2 is SYGVKD. The CDR3 numbers 12 residues from cysteine through phenylalanine. Of all the DNA, just the CDR3 is kept, 36 bases in frame from base 1. V is reduced by 3 bases and J by 8 bases, leaving a spacing of 8 bases between them. The patients picked for sequencing were ones in whom flow cytometry had shown an expansion of CD8+CD57+ cells. Every patient had a diagnosis of severe acquired aplastic anemia based on International Study of Aplastic Anemia and Agranulocytosis and Camitta criteria. No patient had received any therapy when blood was sampled. In the study, sorted CD4+ and CD8+ blood T cells from patients with severe aplastic anemia and from healthy subjects underwent deep sequencing of TCR repertoires. In the USA, patient enrollment took place under clinicaltrials.gov protocols 00001620, 01623167, 00001397, 00071045, 00081523 and 00961064. Ficoll-Paque density gradient centrifugation was used to isolate peripheral blood mononuclear cells. CD4+ and CD8+ T cells were sorted by FACS or magnetic beads before DNA extraction.

The sample originates from a study of CD8+CD57+ T cells in acquired aplastic anemia (dated by TCRdb to 2016 to 2018). General notes on the study: Extracted DNA from sorted CD4+ and CD8+ cells averaged approximately 3 ug, ranging from about 0.17 to 27.4 ug. CD8+CD57+ expansion was defined as a frequency above the mean frequency observed in healthy subjects. What the research found in general, with its limitations: Some 31 CD8+ CDR3 sequences were shared between patients and controls but appeared highly expressed in patients and within their immunodominant clones. Between patients and healthy controls, no significant difference in CD8+ Simpson's diversity was found (P=0.060).

Genomic DNA served as template for TCR beta VDJ combination and CDR3 sequence profiling. An Illumina HiSeq 2000 was used for TCR repertoire sequencing. Under the source paper's analysis protocol: TRBV/TRBJ rearrangement plots, CDR3 size and DJ length profiles, and Simpson's diversity index were used to assess repertoires. The most abundant DNA sequence in the deep sequencing data was defined as the immunodominant clone. CDR3 amino acid sequences were screened for sharing across subjects and compared with published repertoires and the VDJdb database. TCRdb passed the public sequencing reads through fastp at Q25 and MiXCR, retaining productive beta sequences. Merged by CDR3 protein, the rows form single entries marked with the most common genes and DNA. The authors' filters were not applied to this entry. The sample contains just over 200,000 distinct CDR3 sequences, less than 75% of them found a single time. In total, the top ten clones hold roughly three fifths of the sample.

The sample taken for sequencing was sorted CD4+, CD8+, or CD8+CD57+ T cells (not recorded which) from PBMCs. The source of this sequence is a human donor with aplastic anemia. This chain joins TRBV10-3 to TRBJ1-5; the D segment could be TRBD1, given 5 matching bases. The nucleotides are TGTGCCATCAGTGATGGGGGGGAGCCCCAGCATTTT. Its amino acids are CAISDGGEPQHF.